One and the same sample provided the 11 T cell receptor beta chains below, sequenced in a study of blood T cell repertoires in COVID-19. The table came from immunoSEQ multiplex PCR; TCRdb's copy has only in-frame clones and leaves some out. The table lists 120,000 or so clones, more than 65% of them singletons, with over 2% in the top ten. The sample comprised peripheral blood. All receptors come from a woman in her 70s with acute or convalescent COVID-19.

V and J are TRBV19 and TRBJ2-5; D may be TRBD2 (5 bases). There are 13 residues in the CDR3. Germline V gives CDR1 LNHDA, CDR2 SQIVND (reference sequence). The V gene lost 5 bases and the J gene lost 7 bases, with 14 bases spanning the gap. The CDR3 coding sequence is TGTGCCAGTAGTCCCGACCGGGCGGGGACCCAGTACTTC. This encodes CASSPDRAGTQYF.

The chain recombines TRBV13 with TRBJ1-6, with D perhaps matching TRBD1 (5 bases). The CDR3 covers 15 residues. Germline V gene lookup returns CDR1 PRHDT and CDR2 FYEKMQ (reference sequence). The germline V and J ends were trimmed by 2 bases and 6 bases, with 11 bases remaining between them. CDR3 nucleotides: TGTGCCAGCAGCTTATACACAGGCAGTAATTCACCCCTCCACTTT. This sequence encodes CASSLYTGSNSPLHF.

The chain recombines TRBV7-9 with TRBJ1-1; tentatively, D is TRBD1 (6 bases). The germline V gene encodes CDR1 SEHNR and CDR2 FQNEAQ (reference sequence). CDR3 size: 15 residues. Trimming left V 7 bases short and J 1 base short, with 16 bases between. CDR3 loop: CASIITGRRNTEAFF. DNA of the CDR3: TGTGCCAGCATTATAACAGGGCGAAGGAACACTGAAGCTTTCTTT.

The rearrangement uses TRBV5-4 and TRBJ2-1; TRBD2 matches at 11 bases. Per the germline V gene, CDR1 is SGHNT and CDR2 is YYREEE (reference sequence). J was trimmed by 6 bases and V by 1 base; bases with no gene match: 9. There are 17 residues in the CDR3. As DNA, the CDR3 is TGTGCCAGCAGCTTGATGACTAGCGGGGTAACACTCAATGAGCAGTTCTTC. Protein product: CASSLMTSGVTLNEQFF.

This sequence joins TRBV6-2 or TRBV6-3 and TRBJ2-1, with 13 bases lining up with TRBD2. After removal of 4 bases from V and 13 bases from J, the junction contained 4 bases not matched to a gene. The CDR3 has 13 amino acids. CDR1 is MNHEY, CDR2 SVGEGT, per germline. CDR3 DNA: TGTGCCAGCAGTTCACTAGCGGGAGGGAATCAGTTCTTC. It codes for CASSSLAGGNQFF.

In its sample, this clone was seen a few times. This chain joins TRBV7-2 and TRBJ1-1; no reliable D call. Germline CDR1 is SGHTA and CDR2 is FQGNSA. CDR3 length equals 13 residues. The V end lost 2 bases, the J end lost 1 base, and 5 bases lay between the germline ends. The CDR3 spells CASSLYSNTEAFF. The CDR3 DNA reads TGTGCCAGCAGCTTATATTCGAACACTGAAGCTTTCTTT.

The chain employs TRBV4-1 and TRBJ2-2; 8 nucleotides agree with TRBD1. The germline V gene has CDR1 MGHRA and CDR2 YSYEKL. V lost 5 bases and J lost 7; bases outside the gene matches: 6. The CDR3 runs 14 residues. The CDR3 is CASSFGQGGGELFF. The CDR3, as DNA: TGCGCCAGCAGCTTTGGACAGGGTGGCGGGGAGCTGTTTTTT.

This clone has just one count. The chain recombines TRBV27 with TRBJ2-7; weak D call: TRBD1 (5 bases). Germline CDR1 is MNHEY and CDR2 is SMNVEV (reference sequence). The CDR3 runs to 17 residues. Trimming took 4 bases from V and 4 from J, leaving 23 bases between them. The CDR3 DNA sequence: TGTGCCAGCAGTTCTTCTCCCGCCTTGGACACATTTTACGAGCAGTACTTC. This codes for CASSSSPALDTFYEQYF.

This clone has a handful of counts. This sequence joins TRBV10-3 and TRBJ1-1; D is ambiguous. The V and J ends lost 2 bases and 4 bases respectively, with 8 bases between them. Germline values: CDR1 ENHRY, CDR2 SYGVKD. The CDR3 consists of 13 residues. Here the CDR3 reads CAISESWSTEAFF. The CDR3 region has the DNA TGTGCCATCAGTGAGAGTTGGAGCACTGAAGCTTTCTTT.

The rearrangement uses TRBV19 and TRBJ1-3; TRBD1 aligns across 7 bases. The CDR3 is 16 amino acids. With 6 bases clipped from V and 0 bases from J, the junction kept 8 bases outside the gene matches. From germline, CDR1 is LNHDA and CDR2 SQIVND (reference sequence). CDR3 nucleotide sequence: TGTGCCAGTAGCACAGTGACAGGGCGCTCTGGAAACACCATATATTTT. Translated, it gives CASSTVTGRSGNTIYF.

The chain couples TRBV7-2 to TRBJ2-4; tentative D call: TRBD1 (6 bases). Per the germline V gene, CDR1 is SGHTA and CDR2 is FQGNSA. V gave up 4 bases and J gave up 0 bases, with 13 bases separating them. The CDR3 is 16 residues long. The CDR3 nucleotides read TGTGCCAGCAGCTCCGGACAGTTTCTAGCCAAAAACATTCAGTACTTC. This translates into CASSSGQFLAKNIQYF.